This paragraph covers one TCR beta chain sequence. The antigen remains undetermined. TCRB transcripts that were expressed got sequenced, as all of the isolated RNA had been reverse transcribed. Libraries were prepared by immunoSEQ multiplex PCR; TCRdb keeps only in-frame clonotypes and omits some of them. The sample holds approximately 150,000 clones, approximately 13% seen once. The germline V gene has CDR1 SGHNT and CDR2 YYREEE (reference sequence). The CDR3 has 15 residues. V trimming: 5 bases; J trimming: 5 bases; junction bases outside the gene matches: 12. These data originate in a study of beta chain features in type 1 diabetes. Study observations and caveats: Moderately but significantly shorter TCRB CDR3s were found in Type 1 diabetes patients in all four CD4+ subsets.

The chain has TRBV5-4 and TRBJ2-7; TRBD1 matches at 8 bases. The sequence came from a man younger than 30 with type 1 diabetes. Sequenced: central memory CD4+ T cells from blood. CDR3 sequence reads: CASSPPGQAAHEQYF. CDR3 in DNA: TGTGCCAGCAGTCCGCCGGGACAGGCTGCCCACGAGCAGTACTTC. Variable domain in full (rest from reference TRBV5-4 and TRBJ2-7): ETGVTQSPTHLIKTRGQQVTLRCSSQSGHNTVSWYQQALGQGPQFIFQYYREEENGRGNFPPRFSGLQFPNYSSELNVNALELDDSALYLCASSPPGQAAHEQYFGPGTRLTVT.